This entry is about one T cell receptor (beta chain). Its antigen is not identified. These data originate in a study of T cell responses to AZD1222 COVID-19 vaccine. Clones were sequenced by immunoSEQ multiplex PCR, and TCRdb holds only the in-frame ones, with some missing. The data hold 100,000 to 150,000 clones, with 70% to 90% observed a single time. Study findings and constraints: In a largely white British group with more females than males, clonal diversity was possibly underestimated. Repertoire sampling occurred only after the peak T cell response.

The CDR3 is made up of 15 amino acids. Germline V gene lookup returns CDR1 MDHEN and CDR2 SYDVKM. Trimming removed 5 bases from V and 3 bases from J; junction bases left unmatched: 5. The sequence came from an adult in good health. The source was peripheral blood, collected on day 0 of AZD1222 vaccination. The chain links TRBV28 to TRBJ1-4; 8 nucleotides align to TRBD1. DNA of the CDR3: TGTGCCAGCAGTACACAGGGGGGGTCTAATGAAAAACTGTTTTTT. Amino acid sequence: CASSTQGGSNEKLFF.